This is a list of T cell receptor beta chains from one sample in a study of PD-1 blockade in classical Hodgkin lymphoma. Only in-frame clones appear in the TCRdb table, and some are missing; sequencing was by immunoSEQ multiplex PCR. The sample carries approximately 26,000 clones, roughly 70% recorded once. The sample was peripheral blood mononuclear cells (PBMCs), taken before the second cycle of nivolumab. These receptors came from a human donor with classical Hodgkin lymphoma. Each CDR3 is given without its conserved first and last residue. The listing skips clone size in some rows; elsewhere it reads once, few, many or a size class.

>TRBV27|few|TRBJ1-2
ASSSPATGIGGYT
>TRBV7-3|.|TRBJ2-1
ASSLTGRGDEQF
>TRBV7-3|.|TRBJ2-5
ASSLNQEPRETQY
>TRBV5-6|.|TRBJ2-4
ASSRYRGAKNIQY
>TRBV5-1|.|TRBJ2-3
ASSFATLRGGDTQY
>TRBV11-3|.|TRBJ2-5
ASSRGGSGEGETQY
>TRBV7-2|.|TRBJ2-1
ASSLLAQGFYEQF
>TRBV27|once|TRBJ1-1
ASSLSVSGRYTEAF
>TRBV5-1|.|TRBJ2-7
ASSLVGAGGPGEQY
>TRBV9|.|TRBJ1-5
ASSVGSSNQPQH
>TRBV7-8|few|TRBJ2-1
ASSLVSGGGQF
>TRBV11-2|.|TRBJ2-5
ASSGRGSVQETQY
>TRBV6-5|.|TRBJ2-1
ASSSSSGGPGGEQF
>TRBV6-1|few|TRBJ2-3
ASSEVGTGTAGDTQY
>TRBV7-2|.|TRBJ2-4
ASSLRLAQDPNIQY
>TRBV28|.|TRBJ1-5
ASSPPRGPQH
>TRBV19|.|TRBJ1-1
ATKILGATEAF
>TRBV29-1|few|TRBJ2-3
SGQGGDTQY